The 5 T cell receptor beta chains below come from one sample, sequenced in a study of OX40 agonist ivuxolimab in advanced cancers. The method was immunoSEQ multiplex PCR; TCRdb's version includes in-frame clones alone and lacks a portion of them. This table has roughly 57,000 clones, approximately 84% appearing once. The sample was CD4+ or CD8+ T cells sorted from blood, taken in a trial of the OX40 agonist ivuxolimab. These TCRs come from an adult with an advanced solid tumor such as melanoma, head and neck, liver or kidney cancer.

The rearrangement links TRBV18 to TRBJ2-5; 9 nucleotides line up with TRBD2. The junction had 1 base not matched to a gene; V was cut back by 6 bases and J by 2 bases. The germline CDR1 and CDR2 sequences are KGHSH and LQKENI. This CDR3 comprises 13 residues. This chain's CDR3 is CASSTSGQETQYF. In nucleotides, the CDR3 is TGTGCCAGCTCGACTAGCGGACAAGAGACCCAGTACTTC. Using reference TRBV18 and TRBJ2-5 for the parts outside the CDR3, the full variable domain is NAGVMQNPRHLVRRRGQEARLRCSPMKGHSHVYWYRQLPEEGLKFMVYLQKENIIDESGMPKERFSAEFPKEGPSILRIQQVVRGDSAAYFCASSTSGQETQYFGPGTRLLVL.

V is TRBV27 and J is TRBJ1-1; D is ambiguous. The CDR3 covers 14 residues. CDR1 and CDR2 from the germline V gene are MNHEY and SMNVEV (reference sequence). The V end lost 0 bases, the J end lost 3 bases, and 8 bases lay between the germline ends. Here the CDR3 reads CASSLSRGDTEAFF. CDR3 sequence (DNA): TGTGCCAGCAGTTTATCGCGGGGAGACACTGAAGCTTTCTTT.

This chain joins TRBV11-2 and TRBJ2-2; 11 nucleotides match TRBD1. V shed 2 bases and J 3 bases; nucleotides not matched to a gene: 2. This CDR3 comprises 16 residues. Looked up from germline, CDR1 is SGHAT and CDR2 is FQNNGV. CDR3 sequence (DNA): TGTGCCAGCAGCTTAACGGGACAGGGGGACACCGGGGAGCTGTTTTTT. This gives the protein CASSLTGQGDTGELFF. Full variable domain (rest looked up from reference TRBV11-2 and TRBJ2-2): EAGVAQSPRYKIIEKRQSVAFWCNPISGHATLYWYQQILGQGPKLLIQFQNNGVVDDSQLPKDRFSAERLKGVDSTLKIQPAKLEDSAVYLCASSLTGQGDTGELFFGEGSRLTVL.

CDR3 nucleotides: TGTGCCAGCAGTGAACCCGGGTACGAGCAGTACTTC. Its protein is CASSEPGYEQYF. V is TRBV6-1 and J is TRBJ2-7; the D is unclear. The V gene lost 2 bases and the J gene lost 4 bases, with 6 bases spanning the gap. This CDR3 region has 12 residues. Germline assignment: CDR1 MNHNS and CDR2 SASEGT.

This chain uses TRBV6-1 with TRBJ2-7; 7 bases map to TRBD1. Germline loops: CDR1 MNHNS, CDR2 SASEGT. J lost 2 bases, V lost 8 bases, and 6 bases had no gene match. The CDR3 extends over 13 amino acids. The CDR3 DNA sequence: TGTGCCAGCGCCCGGGACAGCACCTACGAGCAGTACTTC. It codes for CASARDSTYEQYF.